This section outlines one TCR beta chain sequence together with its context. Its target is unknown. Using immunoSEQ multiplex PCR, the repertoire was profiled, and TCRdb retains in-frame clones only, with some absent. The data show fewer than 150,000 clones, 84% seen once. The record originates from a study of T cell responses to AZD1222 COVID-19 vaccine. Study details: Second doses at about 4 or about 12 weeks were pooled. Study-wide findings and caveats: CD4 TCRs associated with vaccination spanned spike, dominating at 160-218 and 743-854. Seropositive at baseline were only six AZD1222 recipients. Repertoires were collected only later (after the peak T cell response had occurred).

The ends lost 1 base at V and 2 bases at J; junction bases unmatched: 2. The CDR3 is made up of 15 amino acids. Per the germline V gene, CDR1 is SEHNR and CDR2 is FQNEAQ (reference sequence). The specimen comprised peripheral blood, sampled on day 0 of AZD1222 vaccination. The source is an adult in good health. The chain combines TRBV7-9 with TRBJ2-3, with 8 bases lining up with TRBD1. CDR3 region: CASSLGGQATDTQYF. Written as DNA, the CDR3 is TGTGCCAGCAGCTTAGGGGGACAGGCCACAGATACGCAGTATTTT.